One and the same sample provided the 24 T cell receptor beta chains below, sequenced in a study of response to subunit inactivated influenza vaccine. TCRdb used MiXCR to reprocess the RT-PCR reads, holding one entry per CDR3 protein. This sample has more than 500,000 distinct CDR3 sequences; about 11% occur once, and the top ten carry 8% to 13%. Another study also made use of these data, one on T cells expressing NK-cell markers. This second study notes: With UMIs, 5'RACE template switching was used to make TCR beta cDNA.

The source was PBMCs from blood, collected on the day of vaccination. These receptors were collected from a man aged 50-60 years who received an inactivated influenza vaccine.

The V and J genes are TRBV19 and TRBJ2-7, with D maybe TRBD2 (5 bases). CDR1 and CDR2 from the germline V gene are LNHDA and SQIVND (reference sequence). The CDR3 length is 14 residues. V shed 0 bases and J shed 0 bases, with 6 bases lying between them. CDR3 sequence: CASSIEGSSYEQYF. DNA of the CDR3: TGTGCCAGTAGTATAGAGGGGAGCTCCTACGAGCAGTACTTC.

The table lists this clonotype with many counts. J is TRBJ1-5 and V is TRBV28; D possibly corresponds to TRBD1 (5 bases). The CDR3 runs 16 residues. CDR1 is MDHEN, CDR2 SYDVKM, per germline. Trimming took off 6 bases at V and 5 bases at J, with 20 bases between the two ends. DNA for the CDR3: TGTGCCAGCAGGGGCTCGCGGGGCACCATACATCAGCCCCAGCATTTT. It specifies CASRGSRGTIHQPQHF.

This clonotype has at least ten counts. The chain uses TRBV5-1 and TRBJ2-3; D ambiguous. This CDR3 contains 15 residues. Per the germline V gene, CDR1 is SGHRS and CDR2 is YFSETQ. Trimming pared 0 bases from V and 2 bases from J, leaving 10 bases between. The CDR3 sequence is CASSLVGPSTDTQYF. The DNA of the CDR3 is TGCGCCAGCAGCTTGGTTGGACCCTCCACAGATACGCAGTATTTT.

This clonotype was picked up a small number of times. The CDR3 DNA reads TGTGCCGCCGGTTTCGGGGCTCAGGAGCAGTACTTC. Residues: CAAGFGAQEQYF. The rearrangement links TRBV28 to TRBJ2-7, with D perhaps TRBD1 or TRBD2 (5 bases each). Germline V gene sequence: CDR1 MDHEN, CDR2 SYDVKM. The V and J ends lost 11 bases and 7 bases respectively, with 18 bases between them. The CDR3 loop spans 12 amino acids.

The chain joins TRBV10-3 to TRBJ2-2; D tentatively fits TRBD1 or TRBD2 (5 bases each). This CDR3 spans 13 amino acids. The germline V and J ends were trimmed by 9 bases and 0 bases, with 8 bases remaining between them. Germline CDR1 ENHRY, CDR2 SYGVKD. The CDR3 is CAMGDANTGELFF. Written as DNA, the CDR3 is TGTGCCATGGGGGATGCGAACACCGGGGAGCTGTTTTTT.

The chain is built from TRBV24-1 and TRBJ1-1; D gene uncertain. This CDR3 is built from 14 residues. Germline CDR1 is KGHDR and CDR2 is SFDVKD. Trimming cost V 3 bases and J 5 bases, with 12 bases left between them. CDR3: CATSDSRTPTEAFF. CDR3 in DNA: TGTGCCACCAGTGATAGCCGGACGCCGACTGAAGCTTTCTTT.

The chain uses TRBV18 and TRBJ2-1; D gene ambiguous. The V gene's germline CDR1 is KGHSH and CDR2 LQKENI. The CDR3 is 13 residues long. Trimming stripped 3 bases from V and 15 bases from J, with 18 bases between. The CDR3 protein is CASSPGLSGDRFF. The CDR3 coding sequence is TGTGCCAGCTCACCCGGCCTATCGGGTGATCGGTTCTTC.

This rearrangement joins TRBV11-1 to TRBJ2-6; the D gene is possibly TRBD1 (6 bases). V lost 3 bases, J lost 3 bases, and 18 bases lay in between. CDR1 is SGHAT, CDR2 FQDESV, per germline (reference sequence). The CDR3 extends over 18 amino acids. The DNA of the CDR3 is TGTGCCAGCAGCTTCCCTTATGGGGGCGAATATGGGGCCAACGTCCTGACTTTC. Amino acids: CASSFPYGGEYGANVLTF.

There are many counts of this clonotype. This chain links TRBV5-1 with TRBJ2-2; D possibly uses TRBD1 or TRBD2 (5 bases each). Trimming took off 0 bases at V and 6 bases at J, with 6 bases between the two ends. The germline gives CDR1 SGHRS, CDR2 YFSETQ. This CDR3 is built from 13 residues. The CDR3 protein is CASSLGGAGELFF. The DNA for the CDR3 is TGCGCCAGCAGCTTGGGAGGGGCCGGGGAGCTGTTTTTT.

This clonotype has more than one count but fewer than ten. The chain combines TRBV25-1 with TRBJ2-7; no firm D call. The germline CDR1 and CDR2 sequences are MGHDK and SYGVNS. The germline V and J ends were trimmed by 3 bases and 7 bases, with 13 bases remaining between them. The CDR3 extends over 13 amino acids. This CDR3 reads CASSDPNSKEQYF. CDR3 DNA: TGTGCCAGCAGTGACCCAAACAGTAAGGAGCAGTACTTC.

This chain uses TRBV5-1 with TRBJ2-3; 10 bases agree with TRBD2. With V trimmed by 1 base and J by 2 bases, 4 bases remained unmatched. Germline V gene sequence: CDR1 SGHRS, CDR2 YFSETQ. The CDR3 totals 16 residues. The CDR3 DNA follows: TGCGCCAGCAGCTTGTTACTAGCGGGGACCACAGATACGCAGTATTTT. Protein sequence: CASSLLLAGTTDTQYF. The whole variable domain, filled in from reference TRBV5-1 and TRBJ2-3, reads KAGVTQTPRYLIKTRGQQVTLSCSPISGHRSVSWYQQTPGQGLQFLFEYFSETQRNKGNFPGRFSGRQFSNSRSEMNVSTLELGDSALYLCASSLLLAGTTDTQYFGPGTRLTVL.

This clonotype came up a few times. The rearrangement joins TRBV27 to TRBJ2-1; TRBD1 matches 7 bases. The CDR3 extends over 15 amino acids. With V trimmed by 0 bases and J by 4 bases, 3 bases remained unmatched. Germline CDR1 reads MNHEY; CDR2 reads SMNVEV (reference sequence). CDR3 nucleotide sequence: TGTGCCAGCAGTTTATCTACAGGGGAGTACAATGAGCAGTTCTTC. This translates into CASSLSTGEYNEQFF.

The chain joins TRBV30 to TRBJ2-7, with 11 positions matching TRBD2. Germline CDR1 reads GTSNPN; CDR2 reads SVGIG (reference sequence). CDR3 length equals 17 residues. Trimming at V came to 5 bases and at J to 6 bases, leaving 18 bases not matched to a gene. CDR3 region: CAWDAGELLAGAAEQYF. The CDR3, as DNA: TGTGCCTGGGATGCGGGGGAGTTACTAGCGGGAGCAGCCGAGCAGTACTTC.

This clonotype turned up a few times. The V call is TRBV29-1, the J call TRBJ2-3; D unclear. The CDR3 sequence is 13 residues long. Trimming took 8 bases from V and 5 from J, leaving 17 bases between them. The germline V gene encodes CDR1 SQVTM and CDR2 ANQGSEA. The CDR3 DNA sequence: TGCAGCTCGGCTCGTGGGGATGGAGATACGCAGTATTTT. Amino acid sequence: CSSARGDGDTQYF.

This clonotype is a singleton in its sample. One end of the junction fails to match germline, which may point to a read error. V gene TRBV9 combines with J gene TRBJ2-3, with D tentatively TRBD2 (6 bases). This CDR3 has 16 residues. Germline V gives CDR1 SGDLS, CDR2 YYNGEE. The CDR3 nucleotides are TGTGCCAGCAGCGTAGATTGGCGGGACCGCACAGATACGCACTATTTT. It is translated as CASSVDWRDRTDTHYF.

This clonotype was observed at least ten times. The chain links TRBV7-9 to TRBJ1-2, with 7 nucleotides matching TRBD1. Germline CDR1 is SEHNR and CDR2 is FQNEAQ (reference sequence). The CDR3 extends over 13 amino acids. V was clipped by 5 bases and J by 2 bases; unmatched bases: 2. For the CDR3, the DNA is TGTGCCAGCAGCGCAGGGGGGAACTATGGCTACACCTTC. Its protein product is CASSAGGNYGYTF.

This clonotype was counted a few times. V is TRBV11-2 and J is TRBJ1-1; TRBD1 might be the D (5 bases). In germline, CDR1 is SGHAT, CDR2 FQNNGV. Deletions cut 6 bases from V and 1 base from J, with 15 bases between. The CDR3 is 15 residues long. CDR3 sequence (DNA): TGTGCCAGCAGTCCAGTGAGGACACCGAACACTGAAGCTTTCTTT. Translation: CASSPVRTPNTEAFF.

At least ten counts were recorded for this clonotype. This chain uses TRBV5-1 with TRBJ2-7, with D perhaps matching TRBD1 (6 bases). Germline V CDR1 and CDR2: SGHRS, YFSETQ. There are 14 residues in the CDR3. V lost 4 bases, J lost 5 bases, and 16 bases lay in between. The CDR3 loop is CASSLALTGNEQYF. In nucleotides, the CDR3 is TGCGCCAGCAGCCTTGCTCTTACAGGGAACGAGCAGTACTTC. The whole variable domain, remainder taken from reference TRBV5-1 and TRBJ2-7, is KAGVTQTPRYLIKTRGQQVTLSCSPISGHRSVSWYQQTPGQGLQFLFEYFSETQRNKGNFPGRFSGRQFSNSRSEMNVSTLELGDSALYLCASSLALTGNEQYFGPGTRLTVT.

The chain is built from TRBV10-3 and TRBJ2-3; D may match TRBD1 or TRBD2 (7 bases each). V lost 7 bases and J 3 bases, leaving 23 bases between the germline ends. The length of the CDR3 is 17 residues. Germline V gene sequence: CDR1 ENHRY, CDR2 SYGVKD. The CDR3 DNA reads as TGTGCCATCAATCCGAGGAGACAGGGAGGGGAGACAGATACGCAGTATTTT. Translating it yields CAINPRRQGGETDTQYF.

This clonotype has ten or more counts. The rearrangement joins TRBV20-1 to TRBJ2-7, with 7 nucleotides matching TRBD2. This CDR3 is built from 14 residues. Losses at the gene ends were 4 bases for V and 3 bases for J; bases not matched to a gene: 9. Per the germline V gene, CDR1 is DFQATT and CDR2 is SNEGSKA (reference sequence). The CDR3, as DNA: TGCAGTGCTATAGGGTTGGCGGGAGTCTACGAGCAGTACTTC. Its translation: CSAIGLAGVYEQYF.

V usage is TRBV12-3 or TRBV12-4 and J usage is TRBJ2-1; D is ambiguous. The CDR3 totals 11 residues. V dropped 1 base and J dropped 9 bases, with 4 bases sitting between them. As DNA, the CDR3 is TGTGCCAGCAGTTTAGATGTTGAGCAGTTCTTC. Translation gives CASSLDVEQFF.

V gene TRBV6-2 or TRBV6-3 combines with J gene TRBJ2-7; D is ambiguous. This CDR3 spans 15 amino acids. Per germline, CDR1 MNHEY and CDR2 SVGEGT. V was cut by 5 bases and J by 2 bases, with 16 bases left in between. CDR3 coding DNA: TGTGCCAGCAGTCCCTCATTGTCATGGACCTACGAGCAGTACTTC. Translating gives CASSPSLSWTYEQYF.

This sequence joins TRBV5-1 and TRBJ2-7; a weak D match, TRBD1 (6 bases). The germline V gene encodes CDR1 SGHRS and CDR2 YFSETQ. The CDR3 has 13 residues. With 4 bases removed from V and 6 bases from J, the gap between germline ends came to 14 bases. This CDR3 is CASSAGDPSEQYF. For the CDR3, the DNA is TGCGCCAGCAGCGCAGGGGACCCATCCGAGCAGTACTTC.

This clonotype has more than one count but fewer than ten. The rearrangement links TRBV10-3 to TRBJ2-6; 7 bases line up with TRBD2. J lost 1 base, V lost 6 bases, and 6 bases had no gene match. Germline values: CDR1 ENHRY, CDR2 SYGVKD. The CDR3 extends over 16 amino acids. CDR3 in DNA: TGTGCCATCAGACCGGGACTATTATCTGGGGCCAACGTCCTGACTTTC. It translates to CAIRPGLLSGANVLTF.